This T cell receptor beta chain was documented in a study of cytomegalovirus exposure and HLA in healthy donors. Amplification used 60 Vbeta primers and 13 Jbeta primers. The method was immunoSEQ multiplex PCR; TCRdb's version includes in-frame clones alone and lacks a portion of them. The data hold about 160,000 clones, with almost 80% observed a single time. This CDR3 contains 14 residues. Unmatched junction bases numbered 4, after V lost 2 bases and J lost 6 bases. The germline CDR1 and CDR2 sequences are SGHRS and YFSETQ. This clonotype was sampled from a woman aged 45 to 65 in good health and CMV-seropositive. The specimen was PBMCs. This chain connects TRBV5-1 to TRBJ2-1; TRBD2 aligns across 8 bases. The CDR3 sequence is CASSFKRGLNEQFF. The CDR3 nucleotides read TGCGCCAGCAGCTTCAAGCGGGGGCTCAATGAGCAGTTCTTC.